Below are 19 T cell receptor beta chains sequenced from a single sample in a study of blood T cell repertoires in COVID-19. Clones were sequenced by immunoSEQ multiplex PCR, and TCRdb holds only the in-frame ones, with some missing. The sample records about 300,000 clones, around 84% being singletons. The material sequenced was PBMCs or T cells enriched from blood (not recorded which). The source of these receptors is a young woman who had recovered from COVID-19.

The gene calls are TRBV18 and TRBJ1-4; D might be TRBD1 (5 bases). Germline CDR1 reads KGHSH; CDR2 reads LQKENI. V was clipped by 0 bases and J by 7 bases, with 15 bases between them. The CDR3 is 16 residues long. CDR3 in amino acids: CASSPPIGAGSEKLFF. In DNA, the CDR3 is TGTGCCAGCTCACCACCCATTGGGGCCGGAAGTGAAAAACTGTTTTTT. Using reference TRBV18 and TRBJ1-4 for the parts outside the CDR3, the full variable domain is NAGVMQNPRHLVRRRGQEARLRCSPMKGHSHVYWYRQLPEEGLKFMVYLQKENIIDESGMPKERFSAEFPKEGPSILRIQQVVRGDSAAYFCASSPPIGAGSEKLFFGSGTQLSVL.

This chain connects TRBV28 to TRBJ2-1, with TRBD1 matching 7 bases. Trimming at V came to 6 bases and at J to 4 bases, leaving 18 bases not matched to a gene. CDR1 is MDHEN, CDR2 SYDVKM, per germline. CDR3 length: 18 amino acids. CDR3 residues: CASRADLRQGRTYNEQFF. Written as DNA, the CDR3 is TGTGCCAGCAGGGCGGACCTTCGACAGGGACGAACTTACAATGAGCAGTTCTTC.

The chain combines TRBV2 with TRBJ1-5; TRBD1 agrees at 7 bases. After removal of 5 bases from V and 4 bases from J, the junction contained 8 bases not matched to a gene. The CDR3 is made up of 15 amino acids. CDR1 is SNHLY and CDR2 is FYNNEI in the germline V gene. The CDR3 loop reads CASSIETGSNQPQHF. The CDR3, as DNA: TGTGCCAGCAGTATTGAGACAGGGAGTAATCAGCCCCAGCATTTT.

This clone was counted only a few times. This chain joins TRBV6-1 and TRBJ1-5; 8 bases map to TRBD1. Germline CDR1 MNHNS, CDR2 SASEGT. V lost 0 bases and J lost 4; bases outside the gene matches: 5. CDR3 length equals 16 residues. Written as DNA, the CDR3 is TGTGCCAGCAGTGAAGCTGCAGGACAGGGTAATCAGCCCCAGCATTTT. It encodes CASSEAAGQGNQPQHF.

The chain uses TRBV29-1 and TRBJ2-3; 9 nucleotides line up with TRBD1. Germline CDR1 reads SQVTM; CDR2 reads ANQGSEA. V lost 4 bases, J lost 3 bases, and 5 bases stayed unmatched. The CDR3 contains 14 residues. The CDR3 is CSVGGQGKTDTQYF. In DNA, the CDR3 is TGCAGCGTTGGCGGACAGGGGAAAACAGATACGCAGTATTTT.

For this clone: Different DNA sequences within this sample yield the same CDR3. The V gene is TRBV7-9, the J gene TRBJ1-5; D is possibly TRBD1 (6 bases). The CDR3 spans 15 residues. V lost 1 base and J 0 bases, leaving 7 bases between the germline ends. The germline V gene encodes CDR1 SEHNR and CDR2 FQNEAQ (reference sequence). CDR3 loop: CASSLGTDSNQPQHF. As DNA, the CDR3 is TGTGCCAGCAGCTTAGGGACAGATAGCAATCAGCCCCAGCATTTT.

CDR3: CASIPRGGDQPQHF. DNA for the CDR3: TGTGCCAGTATTCCGAGGGGGGGAGATCAGCCCCAGCATTTT. The rearrangement links TRBV19 to TRBJ1-5, with D possibly TRBD1 on 6 matching bases. The CDR3 is 14 residues long. Germline V gene lookup returns CDR1 LNHDA and CDR2 SQIVND (reference sequence). Trimming pared 7 bases from V and 5 bases from J, leaving 15 bases between.

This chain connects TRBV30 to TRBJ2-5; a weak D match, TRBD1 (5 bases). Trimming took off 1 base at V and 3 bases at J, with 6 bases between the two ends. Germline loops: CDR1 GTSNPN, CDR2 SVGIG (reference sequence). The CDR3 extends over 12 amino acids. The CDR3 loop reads CAWSATEETQYF. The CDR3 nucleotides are TGTGCCTGGAGTGCGACAGAAGAGACCCAGTACTTC.

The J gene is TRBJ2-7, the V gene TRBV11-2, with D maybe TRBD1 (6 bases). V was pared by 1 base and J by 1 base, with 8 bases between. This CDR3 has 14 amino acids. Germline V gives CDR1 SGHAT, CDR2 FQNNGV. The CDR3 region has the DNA TGTGCCAGCAGCTTAGTGCAGGGGTCCTACGAGCAGTACTTC. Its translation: CASSLVQGSYEQYF. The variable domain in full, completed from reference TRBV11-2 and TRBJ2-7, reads EAGVAQSPRYKIIEKRQSVAFWCNPISGHATLYWYQQILGQGPKLLIQFQNNGVVDDSQLPKDRFSAERLKGVDSTLKIQPAKLEDSAVYLCASSLVQGSYEQYFGPGTRLTVT.

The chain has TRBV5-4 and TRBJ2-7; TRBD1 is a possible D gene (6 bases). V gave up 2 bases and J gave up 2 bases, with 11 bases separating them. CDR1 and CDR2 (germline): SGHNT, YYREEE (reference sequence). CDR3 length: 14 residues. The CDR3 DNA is TGTGCCAGCAGCTTAGGGACAATTCCCTACGAGCAGTACTTC. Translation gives CASSLGTIPYEQYF.

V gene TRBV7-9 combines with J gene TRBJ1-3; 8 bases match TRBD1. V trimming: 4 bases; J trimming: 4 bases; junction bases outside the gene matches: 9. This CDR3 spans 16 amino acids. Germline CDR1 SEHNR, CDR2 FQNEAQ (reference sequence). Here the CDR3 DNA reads TGTGCCAGCAGCTCCTGGACAGGGAGGAAAGGAAACACCATATATTTT. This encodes CASSSWTGRKGNTIYF.

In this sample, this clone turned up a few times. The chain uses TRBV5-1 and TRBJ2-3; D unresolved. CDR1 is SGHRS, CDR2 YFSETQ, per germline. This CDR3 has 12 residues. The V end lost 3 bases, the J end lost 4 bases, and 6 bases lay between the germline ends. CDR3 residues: CASSYQADTQYF. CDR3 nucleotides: TGCGCCAGCAGCTACCAGGCAGATACGCAGTATTTT. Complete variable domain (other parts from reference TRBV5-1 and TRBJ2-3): KAGVTQTPRYLIKTRGQQVTLSCSPISGHRSVSWYQQTPGQGLQFLFEYFSETQRNKGNFPGRFSGRQFSNSRSEMNVSTLELGDSALYLCASSYQADTQYFGPGTRLTVL.

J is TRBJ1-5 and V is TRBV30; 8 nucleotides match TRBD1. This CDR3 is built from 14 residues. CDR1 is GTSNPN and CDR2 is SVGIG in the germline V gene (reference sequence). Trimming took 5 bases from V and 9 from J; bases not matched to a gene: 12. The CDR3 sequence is CAWGPRQGSVPQHF. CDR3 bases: TGTGCCTGGGGTCCAAGACAGGGGAGTGTGCCCCAGCATTTT.

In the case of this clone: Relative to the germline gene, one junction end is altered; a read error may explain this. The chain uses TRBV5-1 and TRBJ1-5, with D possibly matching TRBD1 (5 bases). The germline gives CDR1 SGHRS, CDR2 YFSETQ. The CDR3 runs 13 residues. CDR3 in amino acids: CASRLGRNQPQHF. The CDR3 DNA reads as TGCGCCAGCAGGTTGGGGCGGAATCAGCCCCAGCATTTT.

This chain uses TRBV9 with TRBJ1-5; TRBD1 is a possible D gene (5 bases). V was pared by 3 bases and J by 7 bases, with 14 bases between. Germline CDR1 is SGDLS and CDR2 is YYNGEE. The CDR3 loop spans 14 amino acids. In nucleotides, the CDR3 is TGTGCCAGCAGCGAGACAGATTCATACCAGCCCCAGCATTTT. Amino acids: CASSETDSYQPQHF.

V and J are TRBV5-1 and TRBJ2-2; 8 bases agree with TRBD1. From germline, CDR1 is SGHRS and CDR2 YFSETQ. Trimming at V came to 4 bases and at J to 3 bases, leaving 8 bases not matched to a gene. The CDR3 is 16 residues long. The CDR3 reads CASSPQGASYTGELFF. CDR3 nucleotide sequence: TGCGCCAGCAGCCCTCAGGGGGCGTCATACACCGGGGAGCTGTTTTTT.

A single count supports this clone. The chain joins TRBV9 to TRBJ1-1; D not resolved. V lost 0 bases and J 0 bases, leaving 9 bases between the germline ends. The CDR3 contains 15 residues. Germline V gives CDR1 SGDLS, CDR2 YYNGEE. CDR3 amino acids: CASSVVDSLNTEAFF. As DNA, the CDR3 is TGTGCCAGCAGCGTAGTTGACTCCTTGAACACTGAAGCTTTCTTT.

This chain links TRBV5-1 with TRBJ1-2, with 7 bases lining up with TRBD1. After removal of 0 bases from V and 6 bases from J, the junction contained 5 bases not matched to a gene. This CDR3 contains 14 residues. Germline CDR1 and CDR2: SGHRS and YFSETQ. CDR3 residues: CASSLETGMNGYTF. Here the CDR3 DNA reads TGCGCCAGCAGCTTGGAGACAGGGATGAATGGCTACACCTTC.

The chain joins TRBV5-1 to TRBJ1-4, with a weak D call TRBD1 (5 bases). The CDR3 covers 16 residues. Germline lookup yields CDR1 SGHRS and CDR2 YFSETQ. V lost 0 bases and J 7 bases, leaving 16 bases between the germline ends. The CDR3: CASSLGGLPGGEKLFF. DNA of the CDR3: TGCGCCAGCAGCTTGGGGGGACTCCCGGGAGGTGAAAAACTGTTTTTT.